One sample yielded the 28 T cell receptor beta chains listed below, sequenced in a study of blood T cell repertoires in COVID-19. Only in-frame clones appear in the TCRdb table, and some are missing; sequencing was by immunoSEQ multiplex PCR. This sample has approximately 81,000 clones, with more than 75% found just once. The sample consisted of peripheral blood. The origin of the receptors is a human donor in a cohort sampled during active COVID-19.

The CDR3 bases are TGTGCCAGCAGCAGCGGACAGGGGGCGTACAATGAGCAGTTCTTC. Its protein product is CASSSGQGAYNEQFF. J is TRBJ2-1 and V is TRBV5-5, with 11 bases fitting TRBD1. CDR1 is SGHKS and CDR2 is YYEKEE in the germline V gene (reference sequence). The J segment lost 4 bases and the V segment lost 4 bases, leaving 4 bases of the junction unmatched. CDR3 length: 15 amino acids.

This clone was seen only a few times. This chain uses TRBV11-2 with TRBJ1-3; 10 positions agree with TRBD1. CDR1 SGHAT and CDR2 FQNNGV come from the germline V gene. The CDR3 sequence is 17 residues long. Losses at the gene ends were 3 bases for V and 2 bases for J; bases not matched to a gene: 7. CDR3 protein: CASSFTSGQGTGNTIYF. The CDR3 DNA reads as TGTGCCAGCAGCTTTACCTCGGGACAGGGGACTGGAAACACCATATATTTT.

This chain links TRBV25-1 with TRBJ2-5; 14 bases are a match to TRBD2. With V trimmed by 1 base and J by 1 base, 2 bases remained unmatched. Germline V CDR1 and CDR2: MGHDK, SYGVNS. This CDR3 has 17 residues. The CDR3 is CASSESGLAGAQETQYF. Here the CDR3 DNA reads TGTGCCAGCAGTGAATCGGGACTAGCGGGGGCCCAAGAGACCCAGTACTTC.

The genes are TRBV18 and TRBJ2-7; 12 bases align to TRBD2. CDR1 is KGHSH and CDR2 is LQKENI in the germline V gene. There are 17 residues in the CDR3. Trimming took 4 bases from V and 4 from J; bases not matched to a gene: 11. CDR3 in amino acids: CASSLGLAGRLGYEQYF. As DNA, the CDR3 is TGTGCCAGCTCACTAGGACTAGCGGGGAGGCTGGGGTACGAGCAGTACTTC.

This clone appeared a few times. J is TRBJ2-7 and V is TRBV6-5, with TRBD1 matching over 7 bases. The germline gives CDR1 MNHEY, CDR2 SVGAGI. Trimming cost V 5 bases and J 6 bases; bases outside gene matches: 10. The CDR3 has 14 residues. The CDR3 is CASSPGTVGLEQYF. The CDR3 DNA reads TGTGCCAGCAGTCCCGGGACAGTGGGTCTCGAGCAGTACTTC.

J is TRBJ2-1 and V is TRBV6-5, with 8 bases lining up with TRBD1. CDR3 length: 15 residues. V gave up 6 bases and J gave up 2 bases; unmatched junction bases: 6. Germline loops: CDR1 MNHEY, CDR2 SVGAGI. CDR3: CASRPGQVTYNEQFF. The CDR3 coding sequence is TGTGCCAGCAGGCCGGGACAGGTAACCTACAATGAGCAGTTCTTC.

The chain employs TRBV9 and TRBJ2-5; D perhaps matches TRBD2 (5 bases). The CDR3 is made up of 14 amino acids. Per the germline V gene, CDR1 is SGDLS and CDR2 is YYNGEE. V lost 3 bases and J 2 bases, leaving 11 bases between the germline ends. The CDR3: CASSAGGAQETQYF. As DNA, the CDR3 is TGTGCCAGCAGCGCTGGAGGTGCGCAAGAGACCCAGTACTTC.

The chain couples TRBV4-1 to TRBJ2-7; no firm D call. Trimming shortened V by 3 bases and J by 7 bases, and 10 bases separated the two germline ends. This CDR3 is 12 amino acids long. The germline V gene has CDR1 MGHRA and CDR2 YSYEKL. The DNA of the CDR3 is TGCGCCAGCAGCCAGAGTCTGAGGGAGCAGTACTTC. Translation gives CASSQSLREQYF.

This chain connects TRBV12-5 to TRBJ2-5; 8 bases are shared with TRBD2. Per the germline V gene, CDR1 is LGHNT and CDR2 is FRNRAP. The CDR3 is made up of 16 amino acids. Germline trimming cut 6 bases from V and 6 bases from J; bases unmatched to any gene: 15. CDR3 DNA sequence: TGTGCTAGTGGGGAGCCCGGGACTAGTTTTTGCAAGACCCAGTACTTC. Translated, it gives CASGEPGTSFCKTQYF.

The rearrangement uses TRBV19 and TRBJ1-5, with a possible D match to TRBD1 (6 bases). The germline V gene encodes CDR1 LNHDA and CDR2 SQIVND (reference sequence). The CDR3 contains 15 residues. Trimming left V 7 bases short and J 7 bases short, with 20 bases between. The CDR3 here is CASTLGGRTGQPQHF. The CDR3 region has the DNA TGTGCCAGTACCCTGGGGGGGCGGACGGGCCAGCCCCAGCATTTT.

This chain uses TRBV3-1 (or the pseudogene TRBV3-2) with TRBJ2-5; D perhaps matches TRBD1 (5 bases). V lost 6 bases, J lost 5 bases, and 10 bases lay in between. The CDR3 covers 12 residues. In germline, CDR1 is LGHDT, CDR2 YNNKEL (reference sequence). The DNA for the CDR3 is TGTGCCAGCAGTCCAGGGATCGAGACCCAGTACTTC. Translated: CASSPGIETQYF.

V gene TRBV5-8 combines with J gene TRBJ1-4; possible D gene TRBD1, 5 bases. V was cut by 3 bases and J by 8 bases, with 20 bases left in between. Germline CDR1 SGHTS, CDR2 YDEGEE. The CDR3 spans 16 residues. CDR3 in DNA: TGTGCCAGCAGCTCCCACCGGGGGGACCTAAGCGAAAAACTGTTTTTT. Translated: CASSSHRGDLSEKLFF. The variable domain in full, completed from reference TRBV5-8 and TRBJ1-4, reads EAGVTQSPTHLIKTRGQQATLRCSPISGHTSVYWYQQALGLGLQFLLWYDEGEERNRGNFPPRFSGRQFPNYSSELNVNALELEDSALYLCASSSHRGDLSEKLFFGSGTQLSVL.

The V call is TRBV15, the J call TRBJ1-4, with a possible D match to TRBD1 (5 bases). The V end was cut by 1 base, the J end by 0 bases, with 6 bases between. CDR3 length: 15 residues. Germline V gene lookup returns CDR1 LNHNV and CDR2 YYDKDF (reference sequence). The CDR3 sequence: CATSRGGATNEKLFF. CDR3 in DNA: TGTGCCACCAGCAGAGGGGGCGCAACTAATGAAAAACTGTTTTTT.

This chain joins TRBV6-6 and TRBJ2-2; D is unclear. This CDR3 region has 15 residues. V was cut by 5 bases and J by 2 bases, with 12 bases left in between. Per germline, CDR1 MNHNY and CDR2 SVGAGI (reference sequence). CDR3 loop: CASSRSLKNTGELFF. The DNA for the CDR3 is TGTGCCAGCAGTCGATCCCTAAAAAACACCGGGGAGCTGTTTTTT.

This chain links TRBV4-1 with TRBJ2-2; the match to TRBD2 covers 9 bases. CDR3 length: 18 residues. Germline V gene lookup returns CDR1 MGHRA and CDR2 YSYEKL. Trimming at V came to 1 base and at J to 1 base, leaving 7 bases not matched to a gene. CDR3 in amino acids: CASSQVGSGGLNTGELFF. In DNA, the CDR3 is TGCGCCAGCAGCCAAGTCGGTAGCGGGGGCCTGAACACCGGGGAGCTGTTTTTT.

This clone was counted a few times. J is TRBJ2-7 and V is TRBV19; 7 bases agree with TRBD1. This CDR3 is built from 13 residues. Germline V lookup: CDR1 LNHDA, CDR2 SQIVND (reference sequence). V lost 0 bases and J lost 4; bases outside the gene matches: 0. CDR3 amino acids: CASSIEDRYEQYF. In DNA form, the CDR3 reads TGTGCCAGTAGTATAGAGGACAGGTACGAGCAGTACTTC.

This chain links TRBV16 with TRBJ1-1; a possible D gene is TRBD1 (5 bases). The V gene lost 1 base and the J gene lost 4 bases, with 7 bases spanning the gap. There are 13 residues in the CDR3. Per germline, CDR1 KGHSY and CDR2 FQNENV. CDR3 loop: CASSQLGGTEAFF. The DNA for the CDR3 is TGTGCCAGCAGCCAATTGGGGGGCACTGAAGCTTTCTTT.

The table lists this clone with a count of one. The CDR3 loop is CASSGRGAGELFF. In nucleotides, the CDR3 is TGTGCCAGCAGCGGACGGGGGGCCGGGGAGCTGTTTTTT. The chain joins TRBV7-8 to TRBJ2-2; TRBD2 matches at 7 bases. This CDR3 contains 13 residues. V trimming: 5 bases; J trimming: 6 bases; junction bases outside the gene matches: 3. Germline assignment: CDR1 SGHVS and CDR2 FQNEAQ.

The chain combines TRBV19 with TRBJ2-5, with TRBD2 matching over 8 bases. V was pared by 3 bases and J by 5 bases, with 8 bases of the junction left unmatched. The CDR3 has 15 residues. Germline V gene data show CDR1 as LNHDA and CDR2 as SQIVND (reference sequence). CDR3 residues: CASSIGGAGEETQYF. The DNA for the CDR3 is TGTGCCAGTAGTATTGGAGGAGCGGGGGAGGAGACCCAGTACTTC.

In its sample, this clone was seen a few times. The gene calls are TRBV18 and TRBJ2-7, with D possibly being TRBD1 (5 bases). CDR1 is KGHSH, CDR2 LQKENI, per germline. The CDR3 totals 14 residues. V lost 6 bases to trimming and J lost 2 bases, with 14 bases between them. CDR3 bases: TGTGCCAGCTCTCGGACACAGGCTACCTACGAGCAGTACTTC. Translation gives CASSRTQATYEQYF.

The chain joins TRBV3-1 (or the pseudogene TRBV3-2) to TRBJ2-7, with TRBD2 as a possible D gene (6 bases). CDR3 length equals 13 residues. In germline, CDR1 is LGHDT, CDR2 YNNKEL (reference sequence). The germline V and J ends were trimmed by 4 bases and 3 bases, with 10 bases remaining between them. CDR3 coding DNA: TGTGCCAGCAGCCCGGGAGCTTACTACGAGCAGTACTTC. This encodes CASSPGAYYEQYF.

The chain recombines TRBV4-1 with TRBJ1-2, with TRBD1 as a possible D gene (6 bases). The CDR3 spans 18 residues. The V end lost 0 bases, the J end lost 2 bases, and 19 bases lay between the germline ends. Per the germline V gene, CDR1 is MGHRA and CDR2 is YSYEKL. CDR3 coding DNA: TGCGCCAGCAGCCAAGATCAGGGGCAGGGCAATAAAAACTATGGCTACACCTTC. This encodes CASSQDQGQGNKNYGYTF.

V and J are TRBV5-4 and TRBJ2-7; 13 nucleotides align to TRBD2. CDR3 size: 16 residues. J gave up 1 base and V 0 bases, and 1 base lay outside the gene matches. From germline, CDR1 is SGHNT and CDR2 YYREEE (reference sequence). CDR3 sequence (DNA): TGTGCCAGCAGCTTGGGGGGACTAGCGGGGTCCTACGAGCAGTACTTC. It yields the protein CASSLGGLAGSYEQYF.

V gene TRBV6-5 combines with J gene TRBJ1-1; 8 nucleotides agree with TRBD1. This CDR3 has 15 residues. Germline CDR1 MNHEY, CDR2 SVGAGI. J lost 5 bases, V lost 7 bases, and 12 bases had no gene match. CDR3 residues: CASIDGGTGGTEAFF. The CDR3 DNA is TGTGCCAGCATCGACGGCGGGACAGGAGGGACTGAAGCTTTCTTT.

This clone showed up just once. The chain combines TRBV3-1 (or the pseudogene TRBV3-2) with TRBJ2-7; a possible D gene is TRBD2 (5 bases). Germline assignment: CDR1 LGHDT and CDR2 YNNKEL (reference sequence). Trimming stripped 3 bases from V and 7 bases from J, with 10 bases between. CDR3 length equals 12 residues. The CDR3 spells CASSQFRGEQYF. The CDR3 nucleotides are TGTGCCAGCAGCCAGTTCCGGGGTGAGCAGTACTTC.

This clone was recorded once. The CDR3 region is CASSVGDFSYEQYF. In nucleotides, the CDR3 is TGTGCCAGCAGCGTTGGGGACTTCTCCTACGAGCAGTACTTC. The genes are TRBV9 and TRBJ2-7, with D possibly TRBD2 on 6 matching bases. In germline, CDR1 is SGDLS, CDR2 YYNGEE. V lost 2 bases and J 0 bases, leaving 9 bases between the germline ends. This CDR3 spans 14 amino acids.

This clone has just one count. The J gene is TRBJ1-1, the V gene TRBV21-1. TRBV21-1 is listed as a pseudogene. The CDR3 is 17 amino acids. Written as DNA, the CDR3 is TGTGCCAGCAGCCCCCGGGGACTTCAGCCGGTCAACACTGAAGCTTTCTTT. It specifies CASSPRGLQPVNTEAFF.

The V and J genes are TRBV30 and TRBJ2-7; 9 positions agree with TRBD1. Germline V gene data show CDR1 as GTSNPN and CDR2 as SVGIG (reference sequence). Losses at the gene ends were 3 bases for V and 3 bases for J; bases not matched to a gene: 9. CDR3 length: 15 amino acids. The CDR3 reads CAWSLAGTGIYEQYF. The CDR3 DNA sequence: TGTGCCTGGAGCCTCGCCGGGACAGGGATCTACGAGCAGTACTTC.